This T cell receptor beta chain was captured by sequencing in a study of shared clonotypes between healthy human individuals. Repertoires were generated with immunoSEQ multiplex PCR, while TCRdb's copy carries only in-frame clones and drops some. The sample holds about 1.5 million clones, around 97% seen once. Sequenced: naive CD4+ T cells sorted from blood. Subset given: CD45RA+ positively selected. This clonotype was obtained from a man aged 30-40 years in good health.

For the CDR3, the DNA is TGTGCCAGCAGTGACTCGATGGGACTAGCGGGAGGGGGGGGCACAGATACGCAGTATTTT. Its translation is CASSDSMGLAGGGGTDTQYF. V gene TRBV6-4 combines with J gene TRBJ2-3; TRBD2 matches 16 bases. Germline V gives CDR1 MRHNA, CDR2 SNTAGT. Losses at the gene ends were 0 bases for V and 1 base for J; bases not matched to a gene: 7. This CDR3 has 20 amino acids.